These T cell receptor beta chains were read from a single sample in a study of T-cell memory formation after mild COVID-19. A single record per CDR3 protein comes from TCRdb applying MiXCR to the 5' RACE reads. The data contain about 200,000 distinct CDR3 sequences, around 16% of them singletons. Sequenced sample: PBMCs or a T cell subset sorted from them (not recorded which). The receptors were gathered from an adult woman who had mild COVID-19 (a few samples of this study predate the infection). Cell type and time point are not known. Each CDR3 is given with its conserved first and last residue. D genes are given only for firm matches. Size is omitted from some rows. Given values are once, few, many or a class for expanded clones.

J gene,D gene,clone size,V gene,CDR3 protein,CDR3 DNA
TRBJ2-7,.,.,TRBV7-2,CASSLGSGPYEQYF,TGTGCCAGCAGCTTAGGCAGCGGCCCCTACGAGCAGTACTTC
TRBJ2-5,.,.,TRBV7-2,CASTILRRAETQYF,TGTGCCAGCACTATACTACGACGGGCAGAGACCCAGTACTTC
TRBJ1-2,TRBD1,few,TRBV5-1,CASSSGTGDIGYTF,TGCGCCAGCAGCTCGGGGACAGGGGACATCGGCTACACCTTC
TRBJ2-1,TRBD2,few,TRBV12-3/TRBV12-4,CASVSGAGNEQFF,TGTGCCAGCGTTAGCGGGGCTGGCAATGAGCAGTTCTTC
TRBJ2-5,.,.,TRBV7-8,CASSLSPGWGRGETQYF,TGTGCCAGCAGCTTAAGCCCCGGGTGGGGCCGGGGGGAGACCCAGTACTTC
TRBJ1-3,.,.,TRBV25-1,CASSVDQGGNTIYF,TGTGCCAGCAGCGTGGACCAGGGCGGAAACACCATATATTTT
TRBJ2-1,.,.,TRBV20-1,CSARDRSTGYNEQFF,TGCAGTGCTAGAGATAGGTCCACGGGGTACAATGAGCAGTTCTTC
TRBJ2-7,.,.,TRBV5-4,CASSLGGVGSYEQYF,TGTGCCAGCAGCTTAGGGGGGGTAGGCTCCTACGAGCAGTACTTC
TRBJ1-3,.,.,TRBV11-2,CASSLVTASGNTIYF,TGTGCCAGCAGCCTAGTAACAGCGTCTGGAAACACCATATATTTT
TRBJ2-5,.,.,TRBV28,CASRSRPQETQYF,TGTGCCAGCAGATCCCGCCCACAAGAGACCCAGTACTTC
TRBJ1-2,.,.,TRBV4-1,CASSHDRHYGYTF,TGCGCCAGCAGCCACGACCGCCACTATGGCTACACCTTC
TRBJ2-3,.,.,TRBV19,CASSATTSTDTQYF,TGTGCCAGTAGTGCCACCACTAGCACAGATACGCAGTATTTT
TRBJ1-3,.,few,TRBV12-3/TRBV12-4,CASRPTGNSGNTIYF,TGTGCCAGCAGACCCACAGGGAACTCTGGAAACACCATATATTTT
TRBJ2-6,.,many,TRBV5-1,CASSLSVVSGANVLTF,TGCGCCAGCAGCTTGTCCGTGGTCTCTGGGGCCAACGTCCTGACTTTC
TRBJ2-1,.,.,TRBV5-4,CASSLGSSRAGNEQFF,TGTGCCAGCAGCTTGGGCTCGTCCAGGGCGGGGAATGAGCAGTTCTTC
TRBJ1-1,.,.,TRBV27,CASSYVGEGTEAFF,TGTGCCAGCAGTTATGTGGGGGAGGGCACTGAAGCTTTCTTT
TRBJ2-2,.,many,TRBV25-1,CASVEQNTGELFF,TGTGCCAGCGTCGAACAGAACACCGGGGAGCTGTTTTTT
TRBJ2-5,.,few,TRBV29-1,CSVEPKETQYF,TGCAGCGTTGAGCCCAAAGAGACCCAGTACTTC
TRBJ2-7,TRBD1,.,TRBV10-3,CAISESMPGQGAYEQYF,TGTGCCATCAGTGAGTCCATGCCGGGACAGGGGGCCTACGAGCAGTACTTC
TRBJ2-7,.,.,TRBV12-3/TRBV12-4,CASSLGGLTYEQYF,TGTGCCAGCAGTTTAGGGGGTCTCACCTACGAGCAGTACTTC
TRBJ2-1,TRBD1,few,TRBV27,CATQADRGRNEQFF,TGTGCCACTCAGGCGGACAGGGGGCGTAATGAGCAGTTCTTC
TRBJ2-5,.,.,TRBV29-1,CSVGETGTSRETQYF,TGCAGCGTTGGGGAGACAGGTACCTCAAGGGAGACCCAGTACTTC
TRBJ2-5,TRBD2,few,TRBV5-4,CASTLRQSGGQETQYF,TGTGCCAGCACCTTGAGGCAAAGCGGGGGCCAAGAGACCCAGTACTTC
TRBJ2-1,TRBD2,many,TRBV5-1,CASSASGGAYNEQFF,TGCGCCAGCAGCGCTAGCGGGGGGGCCTACAATGAGCAGTTCTTC
TRBJ1-1,.,few,TRBV12-3/TRBV12-4,CASSLAWNTEAFF,TGTGCCAGCAGTTTAGCCTGGAACACTGAAGCTTTCTTT
TRBJ1-1,.,few,TRBV5-1,CASSLAPRGLGTEAFF,TGCGCCAGCAGCTTGGCCCCGAGAGGGTTGGGCACTGAAGCTTTCTTT
TRBJ1-1,.,few,TRBV5-4,CASKAASRLGNTEAFF,TGTGCCAGCAAAGCTGCTAGCCGTTTGGGGAACACTGAAGCTTTCTTT
TRBJ2-7,.,few,TRBV29-1,CSVSVASYEQYF,TGCAGCGTTTCCGTGGCTTCCTACGAGCAGTACTTC
TRBJ2-7,TRBD2,few,TRBV5-1,CASSPTTSGAYEQYF,TGCGCCAGCAGCCCGACGACTAGCGGAGCCTACGAGCAGTACTTC
TRBJ2-7,.,few,TRBV15,CATSREDSYEQYF,TGTGCCACCAGCAGAGAAGACTCCTACGAGCAGTACTTC
TRBJ1-2,.,.,TRBV11-3,CASSLAGTRGDYGYTF,TGTGCCAGCAGCTTAGCCGGGACACGGGGAGACTATGGCTACACCTTC
TRBJ2-7,TRBD2,few,TRBV7-2,CASSLAPTSGPTYEQYF,TGTGCCAGCAGCTTAGCCCCGACTAGCGGGCCGACCTACGAGCAGTACTTC
TRBJ1-2,.,.,TRBV24-1,CATSDDSGHLVGYTF,TGTGCCACCAGTGATGATTCCGGACACCTGGTAGGCTACACCTTC
TRBJ1-2,TRBD1,.,TRBV5-1,CASSAEAGGYGYTF,TGCGCCAGCAGCGCGGAGGCAGGGGGATATGGCTACACCTTC
TRBJ2-2,TRBD2,.,TRBV24-1,CATSDWKREGHTGELFF,TGTGCCACCAGTGATTGGAAAAGGGAGGGCCACACCGGGGAGCTGTTTTTT
TRBJ1-4,TRBD1,.,TRBV5-1,CASSRFTGDEKLFF,TGCGCCAGCAGCCGATTTACAGGGGATGAAAAACTGTTTTTT
TRBJ2-7,.,many,TRBV5-1,CASSLAQGAYEQYF,TGCGCCAGCAGCTTGGCGCAGGGAGCCTACGAGCAGTACTTC
TRBJ2-6,.,.,TRBV5-1,CASSSSGDPTSGANVLTF,TGCGCCAGCAGCTCTTCAGGGGATCCAACCTCTGGGGCCAACGTCCTGACTTTC
TRBJ2-3,TRBD1,.,TRBV18,CASSRGQGKADTQYF,TGTGCCAGCTCGCGCGGACAGGGGAAGGCAGATACGCAGTATTTT
TRBJ2-2,.,.,TRBV24-1,CATMRSGELFF,TGTGCCACCATGAGGTCCGGGGAGCTGTTTTTT
TRBJ2-1,.,few,TRBV20-1,CSASGSVSNEQFF,TGCAGTGCTAGCGGGAGCGTATCTAATGAGCAGTTCTTC
TRBJ2-7,.,.,TRBV12-3/TRBV12-4,CASSIDRTYEQYF,TGTGCCAGCAGTATCGACAGGACCTACGAGCAGTACTTC
TRBJ1-3,TRBD1,.,TRBV5-1,CASSSYPGTGGNTIYF,TGCGCCAGCAGCTCATACCCCGGGACAGGCGGAAACACCATATATTTT
TRBJ1-2,.,.,TRBV6-5,CASTLGRGPNNYGYTF,TGTGCCAGCACCTTAGGCCGGGGCCCTAATAACTATGGCTACACCTTC
TRBJ1-1,.,.,TRBV15,CATSRDRPEAFF,TGTGCCACCAGCAGAGATAGGCCTGAAGCTTTCTTT
TRBJ2-5,.,few,TRBV5-1,CASRNGASYQETQYF,TGCGCCAGCAGAAACGGGGCTAGTTACCAAGAGACCCAGTACTTC
TRBJ2-7,TRBD2,once,TRBV4-1,CASSQVGLAGDEQYF,TGCGCCAGCAGCCAAGTGGGACTAGCGGGAGACGAGCAGTACTTC
TRBJ2-1,TRBD2,few,TRBV11-1,CASSLSGGNEQFF,TGTGCCAGCAGCTTGAGCGGGGGAAATGAGCAGTTCTTC
TRBJ2-3,.,.,TRBV6-5,CASSGVVADTQYF,TGTGCCAGCAGCGGAGTCGTGGCAGATACGCAGTATTTT
TRBJ2-4,.,few,TRBV7-9,CASSLAGLAKNIQYF,TGTGCCAGCAGCTTAGCCGGGCTAGCCAAAAACATTCAGTACTTC
TRBJ2-5,.,.,TRBV4-3,CASSHSRGGLQYF,TGCGCCAGCAGCCACTCCAGGGGGGGACTCCAGTACTTC
TRBJ2-7,.,few,TRBV20-1,CSAHRGGSRGDEQYF,TGCAGTGCCCATAGGGGGGGGTCTCGAGGGGACGAGCAGTACTTC
TRBJ2-7,.,.,TRBV4-1,CASSQPTRGYEQYF,TGCGCCAGCAGCCAACCCACCAGGGGCTACGAGCAGTACTTC
TRBJ2-7,TRBD1,many,TRBV27,CASSPGTGRSDYEQYF,TGTGCCAGCAGTCCCGGGACAGGGCGATCGGACTACGAGCAGTACTTC